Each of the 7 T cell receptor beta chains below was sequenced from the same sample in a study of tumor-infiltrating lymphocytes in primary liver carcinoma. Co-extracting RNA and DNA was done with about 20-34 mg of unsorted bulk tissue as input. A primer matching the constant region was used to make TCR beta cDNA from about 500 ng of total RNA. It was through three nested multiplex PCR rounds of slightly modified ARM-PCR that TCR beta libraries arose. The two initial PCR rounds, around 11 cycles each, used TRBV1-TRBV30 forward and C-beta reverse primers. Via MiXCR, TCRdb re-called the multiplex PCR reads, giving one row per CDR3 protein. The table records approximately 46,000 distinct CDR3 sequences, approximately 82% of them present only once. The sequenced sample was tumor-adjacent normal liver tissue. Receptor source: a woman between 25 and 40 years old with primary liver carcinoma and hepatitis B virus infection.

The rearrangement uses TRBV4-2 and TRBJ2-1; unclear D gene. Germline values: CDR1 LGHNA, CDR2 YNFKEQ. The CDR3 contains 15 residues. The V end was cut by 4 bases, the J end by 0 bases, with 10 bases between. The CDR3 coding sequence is TGTGCCAGCAGCCTGGTCTCGATCTCCTACAATGAGCAGTTCTTC. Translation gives CASSLVSISYNEQFF.

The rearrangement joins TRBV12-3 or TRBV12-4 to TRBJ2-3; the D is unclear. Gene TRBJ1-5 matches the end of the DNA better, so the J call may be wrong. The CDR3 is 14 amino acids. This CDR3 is CASSSARSTDTQHF. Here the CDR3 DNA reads TGTGCCAGCAGTTCTGCTCGTAGCACGGATACGCAGCATTTT.

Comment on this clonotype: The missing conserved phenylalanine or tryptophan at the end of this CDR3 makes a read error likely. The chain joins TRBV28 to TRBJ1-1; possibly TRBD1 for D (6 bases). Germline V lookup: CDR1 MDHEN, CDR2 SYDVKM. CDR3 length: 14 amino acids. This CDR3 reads CASCLLQGNTEAFL. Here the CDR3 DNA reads TGTGCCAGCTGTTTATTACAGGGGAACACTGAAGCTTTCTTA.

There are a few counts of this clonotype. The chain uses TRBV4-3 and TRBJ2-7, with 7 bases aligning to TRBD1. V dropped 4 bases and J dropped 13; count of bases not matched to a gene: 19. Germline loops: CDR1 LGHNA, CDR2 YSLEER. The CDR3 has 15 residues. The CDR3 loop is CASSPLLGTEYGQYF. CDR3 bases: TGCGCCAGCAGCCCCCTCCTTGGGACAGAGTACGGGCAATACTTC.

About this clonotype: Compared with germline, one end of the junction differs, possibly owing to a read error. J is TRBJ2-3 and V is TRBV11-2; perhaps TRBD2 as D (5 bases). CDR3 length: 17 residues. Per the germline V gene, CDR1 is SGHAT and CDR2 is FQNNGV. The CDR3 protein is CASSHRGSVSLTDTQYF. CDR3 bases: TGTGCTAGCAGCCATCGAGGGAGCGTTAGCCTCACAGATACGCAGTATTTT.

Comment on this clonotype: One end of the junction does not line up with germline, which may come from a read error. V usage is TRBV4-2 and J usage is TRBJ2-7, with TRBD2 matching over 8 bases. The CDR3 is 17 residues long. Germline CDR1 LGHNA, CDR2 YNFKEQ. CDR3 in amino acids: CASSQEGIAGGAYEQYF. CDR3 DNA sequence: TGTGCCAGCAGTCAAGAAGGAATCGCGGGGGGTGCCTACGAGCAGTACTTC.

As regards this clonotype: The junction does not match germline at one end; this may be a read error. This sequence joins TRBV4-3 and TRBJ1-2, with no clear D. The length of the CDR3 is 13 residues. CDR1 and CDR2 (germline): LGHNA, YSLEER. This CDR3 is CASSQESDYGYTF. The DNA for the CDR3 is TGCGCCAGCAGCCAAGAATCGGACTATGGCTATACCTTC.